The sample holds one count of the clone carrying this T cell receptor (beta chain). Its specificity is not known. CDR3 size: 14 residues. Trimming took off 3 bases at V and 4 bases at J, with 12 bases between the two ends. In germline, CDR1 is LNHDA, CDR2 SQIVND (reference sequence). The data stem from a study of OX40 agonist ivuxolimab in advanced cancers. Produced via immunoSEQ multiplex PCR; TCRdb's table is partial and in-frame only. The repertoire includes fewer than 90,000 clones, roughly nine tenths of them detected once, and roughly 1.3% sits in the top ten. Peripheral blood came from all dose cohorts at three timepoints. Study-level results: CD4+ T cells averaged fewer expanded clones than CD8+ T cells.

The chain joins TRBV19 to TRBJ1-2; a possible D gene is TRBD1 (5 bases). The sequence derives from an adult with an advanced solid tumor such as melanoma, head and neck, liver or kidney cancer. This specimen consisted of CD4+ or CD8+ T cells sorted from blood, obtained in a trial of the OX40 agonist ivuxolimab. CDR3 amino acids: CASSILRDGYGYTF. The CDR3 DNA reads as TGTGCCAGTAGTATTCTCAGGGATGGCTATGGCTACACCTTC.